These T cell receptor beta chains were read from a single sample in a study of blood T cell repertoires in COVID-19. Clones were read by immunoSEQ multiplex PCR, and TCRdb kept only the in-frame ones, dropping some. The data hold hundreds of thousands of clones, with around 89% observed a single time. The sample was PBMCs or T cells enriched from blood (not recorded which). Receptors originate from a man aged 18 to 35 who had recovered from COVID-19. The CDR3 runs from the conserved cysteine through the conserved F or W. The order of the fields is D gene, clone size, V gene, J gene, CDR3 protein, CDR3 DNA. A D gene is named only where the DNA matches it firmly. A clone size is listed for some rows: how often the clone was seen (once, few, many), or a class if it is expanded.

d_gene: TRBD1
abundance: .
v_gene: TRBV5-1
j_gene: TRBJ1-2
CDR3aa: CASTLSFDRGLQGGYTF
CDR3nt: TGCGCCAGCACCCTCTCGTTCGACAGGGGCCTTCAAGGTGGCTACACCTTC

d_gene: TRBD2
abundance: .
v_gene: TRBV27
j_gene: TRBJ2-7
CDR3aa: CASSRTGGLTYEQYF
CDR3nt: TGTGCCAGCAGTCGCACGGGGGGACTAACCTACGAGCAGTACTTC

d_gene: TRBD2
abundance: few
v_gene: TRBV7-3
j_gene: TRBJ2-3
CDR3aa: CASSLIAGDRTDTQYF
CDR3nt: TGTGCCAGCAGCCTAATAGCGGGGGATCGCACAGATACGCAGTATTTT

d_gene: TRBD1
abundance: .
v_gene: TRBV27
j_gene: TRBJ2-5
CDR3aa: CASSKDRGVQETQYF
CDR3nt: TGTGCCAGCAGTAAAGACAGGGGGGTACAAGAGACCCAGTACTTC

d_gene: .
abundance: .
v_gene: TRBV6-5
j_gene: TRBJ1-2
CDR3aa: CASRRGGVGYTF
CDR3nt: TGTGCCAGTCGGCGAGGAGGGGTTGGCTACACCTTC

d_gene: TRBD1
abundance: .
v_gene: TRBV7-9
j_gene: TRBJ1-2
CDR3aa: CASSNDRGGYTF
CDR3nt: TGTGCCAGCAGCAATGACAGGGGTGGCTACACCTTC

d_gene: TRBD1
abundance: .
v_gene: TRBV3-1/TRBV3-2
j_gene: TRBJ2-7
CDR3aa: CASSPGTGEAYEQYF
CDR3nt: TGTGCCAGCAGCCCCGGGACAGGGGAAGCCTACGAGCAGTACTTC

d_gene: .
abundance: .
v_gene: TRBV4-3
j_gene: TRBJ2-3
CDR3aa: CASSRNPGTDTQYF
CDR3nt: TGCGCCAGCAGCCGTAACCCGGGGACAGATACGCAGTATTTT

d_gene: .
abundance: .
v_gene: TRBV3-1/TRBV3-2
j_gene: TRBJ2-7
CDR3aa: CASSLSLYEQYF
CDR3nt: TGTGCCAGCAGCCTCTCCCTCTACGAGCAGTACTTC

d_gene: TRBD1
abundance: .
v_gene: TRBV4-1
j_gene: TRBJ1-2
CDR3aa: CASSQFRDRDKDGYTF
CDR3nt: TGCGCCAGCAGCCAATTCCGGGACAGGGACAAGGATGGCTACACCTTC

d_gene: TRBD1
abundance: .
v_gene: TRBV3-1/TRBV3-2
j_gene: TRBJ2-2
CDR3aa: CASSRQGVNGELFF
CDR3nt: TGTGCCAGCAGCCGACAGGGCGTAAACGGGGAGCTGTTTTTT

d_gene: .
abundance: .
v_gene: TRBV13
j_gene: TRBJ1-1
CDR3aa: CASSSGGGPTEAFF
CDR3nt: TGTGCCAGCAGCTCGGGCGGGGGCCCCACTGAAGCTTTCTTT

d_gene: TRBD1
abundance: .
v_gene: TRBV3-1/TRBV3-2
j_gene: TRBJ1-6
CDR3aa: CASSLGQSNSPLHF
CDR3nt: TGTGCCAGCAGCCTGGGACAGTCGAATTCACCCCTCCACTTT

d_gene: .
abundance: .
v_gene: TRBV13
j_gene: TRBJ2-7
CDR3aa: CASSLGQGRWEQYF
CDR3nt: TGTGCCAGCAGCTTAGGACAGGGAAGATGGGAGCAGTACTTC

d_gene: TRBD2
abundance: .
v_gene: TRBV7-3
j_gene: TRBJ2-7
CDR3aa: CASSSGLAGGEQYF
CDR3nt: TGTGCCAGCAGCTCGGGACTAGCGGGAGGTGAGCAGTACTTC

d_gene: .
abundance: .
v_gene: TRBV15
j_gene: TRBJ2-7
CDR3aa: CATSRDKSYEQYF
CDR3nt: TGTGCCACCAGCAGAGATAAATCCTACGAGCAGTACTTC

d_gene: TRBD1
abundance: .
v_gene: TRBV25-1
j_gene: TRBJ1-3
CDR3aa: CASSAYGTGPGNTIYF
CDR3nt: TGTGCCAGCAGTGCTTACGGGACAGGCCCCGGAAACACCATATATTTT

d_gene: .
abundance: .
v_gene: TRBV3-1/TRBV3-2
j_gene: TRBJ2-2
CDR3aa: CASSQGQGSGELFF
CDR3nt: TGTGCCAGCAGCCAAGGGCAGGGGTCCGGGGAGCTGTTTTTT

d_gene: TRBD2
abundance: .
v_gene: TRBV9
j_gene: TRBJ2-1
CDR3aa: CASSQTGGAVNEQFF
CDR3nt: TGTGCCAGCAGCCAAACCGGGGGGGCCGTAAATGAGCAGTTCTTC

d_gene: TRBD1
abundance: once
v_gene: TRBV2
j_gene: TRBJ2-7
CDR3aa: CASSGGDRNYEQYF
CDR3nt: TGTGCCAGCAGTGGAGGGGACAGAAACTACGAGCAGTACTTC

d_gene: TRBD2
abundance: .
v_gene: TRBV27
j_gene: TRBJ2-3
CDR3aa: CASTGRGGAITTSTDTQYF
CDR3nt: TGTGCCAGCACGGGACGGGGGGGCGCGATTACTACTAGCACAGATACGCAGTATTTT

d_gene: .
abundance: .
v_gene: TRBV5-5
j_gene: TRBJ1-5
CDR3aa: CASSLGAQDSNQPQHF
CDR3nt: TGTGCCAGCAGCTTGGGGGCCCAGGATAGCAATCAGCCCCAGCATTTT

d_gene: TRBD1
abundance: .
v_gene: TRBV24-1
j_gene: TRBJ1-1
CDR3aa: CATPDRECTEAFF
CDR3nt: TGTGCCACCCCGGACAGGGAATGCACTGAAGCTTTCTTT

d_gene: .
abundance: few
v_gene: TRBV2
j_gene: TRBJ2-2
CDR3aa: CASSEVAGSNTGELFF
CDR3nt: TGTGCCAGCAGTGAAGTGGCGGGATCGAACACCGGGGAGCTGTTTTTT

d_gene: TRBD1
abundance: .
v_gene: TRBV11-2
j_gene: TRBJ2-2
CDR3aa: CASSLVPGGNTGELFF
CDR3nt: TGTGCCAGCAGCTTAGTCCCAGGGGGTAACACCGGGGAGCTGTTTTTT

d_gene: .
abundance: .
v_gene: TRBV3-1/TRBV3-2
j_gene: TRBJ1-1
CDR3aa: CASSQPDRNTEAFF
CDR3nt: TGTGCCAGCAGCCAACCGGACAGGAACACTGAAGCTTTCTTT

d_gene: .
abundance: .
v_gene: TRBV5-1
j_gene: TRBJ1-1
CDR3aa: CASSLGFLEATEAFF
CDR3nt: TGCGCCAGCAGCTTGGGCTTCCTCGAGGCCACTGAAGCTTTCTTT

d_gene: .
abundance: few
v_gene: TRBV6-5
j_gene: TRBJ2-2
CDR3aa: CASSYSAGRRKLFF
CDR3nt: TGTGCCAGCAGTTACTCTGCGGGACGACGTAAGCTGTTTTTT

d_gene: TRBD2
abundance: .
v_gene: TRBV7-2
j_gene: TRBJ2-4
CDR3aa: CASRPAASGRNIQYF
CDR3nt: TGTGCCAGCAGACCTGCCGCTAGCGGGAGAAACATTCAGTACTTC

d_gene: .
abundance: once
v_gene: TRBV10-3
j_gene: TRBJ2-7
CDR3aa: CAISDIRSSYEQYF
CDR3nt: TGTGCCATCAGTGACATCCGTAGCTCCTACGAGCAGTACTTC

d_gene: .
abundance: .
v_gene: TRBV18
j_gene: TRBJ1-2
CDR3aa: CASSPRQDDGYTF
CDR3nt: TGTGCCAGCTCACCACGACAGGACGATGGCTACACCTTC

d_gene: .
abundance: .
v_gene: TRBV30
j_gene: TRBJ1-4
CDR3aa: CAWSGVGGREEKLFF
CDR3nt: TGTGCCTGGAGCGGGGTGGGGGGACGTGAAGAAAAACTGTTTTTT

d_gene: TRBD2
abundance: .
v_gene: TRBV4-3
j_gene: TRBJ2-2
CDR3aa: CASSQEVLAGGLGELFF
CDR3nt: TGCGCCAGCAGCCAAGAGGTGTTAGCGGGAGGGCTCGGGGAGCTGTTTTTT

d_gene: TRBD1
abundance: .
v_gene: TRBV19
j_gene: TRBJ1-1
CDR3aa: CASRTEAGGWITEAFF
CDR3nt: TGTGCCAGTAGGACCGAGGCAGGGGGCTGGATCACTGAAGCTTTCTTT

d_gene: TRBD2
abundance: once
v_gene: TRBV24-1
j_gene: TRBJ2-1
CDR3aa: CATSDRLATTGNEQFF
CDR3nt: TGTGCCACCAGTGATCGACTAGCTACAACAGGCAATGAGCAGTTCTTC

d_gene: .
abundance: .
v_gene: TRBV5-5
j_gene: TRBJ2-2
CDR3aa: CASSLATNTGELFF
CDR3nt: TGTGCCAGCAGCTTGGCCACGAACACCGGGGAGCTGTTTTTT

d_gene: TRBD1
abundance: .
v_gene: TRBV7-2
j_gene: TRBJ1-5
CDR3aa: CASSPRQGRQPQHF
CDR3nt: TGTGCCAGCAGTCCTAGACAGGGCCGGCAGCCCCAGCATTTT

d_gene: .
abundance: .
v_gene: TRBV7-5
j_gene: TRBJ1-2
CDR3aa: CVRSLYPYGYTF
CDR3nt: TGTGTCAGAAGCTTATATCCCTATGGCTACACCTTC